Listed here are 22 T cell receptor beta chains from one sample, sequenced in a study of sequential checkpoint blockade in melanoma. The treatment denotes: randomized to nivolumab then ipilimumab (arm A) or the reverse (arm B). Profiling relied on immunoSEQ multiplex PCR, and the TCRdb table lists in-frame clones only, not all of them. The sample includes fewer than 30,000 clones, 83% of them seen just once. Sequenced here: CD8+ T cells sorted from blood (inferred from file names), sampled from a patient given nivolumab and ipilimumab in sequence. These receptors all come from a human donor with melanoma.

The J gene is TRBJ1-2, the V gene TRBV6-1; 9 nucleotides align to TRBD1. Germline CDR1 MNHNS, CDR2 SASEGT. Unmatched junction bases numbered 9, after V lost 5 bases and J lost 8 bases. The CDR3 runs to 14 residues. CDR3 nucleotides: TGTGCCAGCAGTTTTTCGGGACAGGGAGGCGGCTACACCTTC. It translates to CASSFSGQGGGYTF.

This clone was seen more than once but under ten times. The chain couples TRBV13 to TRBJ1-4; 10 bases match TRBD1. This CDR3 has 17 amino acids. V lost 4 bases, J lost 3 bases, and 8 bases stayed unmatched. Germline V gene data show CDR1 as PRHDT and CDR2 as FYEKMQ (reference sequence). CDR3 sequence (DNA): TGTGCCAGCAGCTACGACAGGGGGCTCGGAGCTAATGAAAAACTGTTTTTT. It is translated as CASSYDRGLGANEKLFF.

This clone was picked up one time. The chain recombines TRBV4-3 with TRBJ2-7; D unclear. In germline, CDR1 is LGHNA, CDR2 YSLEER. The CDR3 sequence is 14 residues long. The V end lost 2 bases, the J end lost 0 bases, and 8 bases lay between the germline ends. CDR3: CASSQTVSSYEQYF. The CDR3 DNA reads TGCGCCAGCAGCCAAACCGTGAGCTCCTACGAGCAGTACTTC.

This chain uses TRBV19 with TRBJ2-3; 8 nucleotides line up with TRBD2. Germline CDR1 and CDR2: LNHDA and SQIVND (reference sequence). Trimming at V came to 9 bases and at J to 1 base, leaving 3 bases not matched to a gene. This CDR3 has 13 amino acids. DNA of the CDR3: TGTGCCAGCACTAGCGGTGGCACAGATACGCAGTATTTT. Translated: CASTSGGTDTQYF. Full variable domain (remainder filled in from reference TRBV19 and TRBJ2-3): DGGITQSPKYLFRKEGQNVTLSCEQNLNHDAMYWYRQDPGQGLRLIYYSQIVNDFQKGDIAEGYSVSREKKESFPLTVTSAQKNPTAFYLCASTSGGTDTQYFGPGTRLTVL.

V is TRBV9 and J is TRBJ2-7; 7 bases are shared with TRBD1. The CDR3 contains 14 residues. After removal of 4 bases from V and 0 bases from J, the junction contained 4 bases not matched to a gene. The germline V gene has CDR1 SGDLS and CDR2 YYNGEE. The CDR3 DNA reads TGTGCCAGCAGCCCCCGGGACAGCTCCTACGAGCAGTACTTC. Protein sequence: CASSPRDSSYEQYF.

For the CDR3, the DNA is TGTGCCAGCAGTTTATATTACGGGGGAACCAGTTCCTACAATGAGCAGTTCTTC. This sequence encodes CASSLYYGGTSSYNEQFF. The chain combines TRBV27 with TRBJ2-1; D is possibly TRBD2 (6 bases). Trimming cost V 1 base and J 1 base, with 17 bases left between them. CDR3 length equals 18 residues. Germline values: CDR1 MNHEY, CDR2 SMNVEV (reference sequence).

This clone was recorded a few times. The rearrangement joins TRBV5-6 to TRBJ2-1; D is possibly TRBD1 (6 bases). V gave up 1 base and J gave up 4 bases, with 24 bases separating them. The CDR3 totals 19 residues. Germline values: CDR1 SGHDT, CDR2 YYEEEE. The CDR3 sequence is CASSLYLPQGSKLYNEQFF. DNA of the CDR3: TGTGCCAGCAGCTTGTATCTCCCACAGGGAAGTAAACTTTACAATGAGCAGTTCTTC.

The J gene is TRBJ1-2, the V gene TRBV4-2; D is unclear. This CDR3 comprises 14 residues. V was clipped by 0 bases and J by 9 bases, with 14 bases between them. The V gene's germline CDR1 is LGHNA and CDR2 YNFKEQ. CDR3 residues: CASSQDAASESYTF. As DNA, the CDR3 is TGTGCCAGCAGCCAAGATGCGGCGTCGGAGAGCTACACCTTC.

This clone has at least ten counts. The V and J genes are TRBV6-5 and TRBJ1-1; a weak D match, TRBD1 (5 bases). V was trimmed by 3 bases and J by 7 bases, leaving 15 bases between them. The CDR3 totals 14 residues. The germline gives CDR1 MNHEY, CDR2 SVGAGI. CDR3 region: CASSYEMNRHEAFF. In DNA, the CDR3 is TGTGCCAGCAGTTATGAGATGAACAGGCATGAAGCTTTCTTT.

This clone was picked up one time. The rearrangement joins TRBV7-2 to TRBJ1-2; 9 nucleotides line up with TRBD1. Per germline, CDR1 SGHTA and CDR2 FQGNSA. The CDR3 consists of 14 residues. Losses at the gene ends were 4 bases for V and 4 bases for J; bases not matched to a gene: 4. The CDR3 is CASSSRDRVYGYTF. Here the CDR3 DNA reads TGTGCCAGCAGCTCCCGGGACAGGGTCTATGGCTACACCTTC.

This rearrangement joins TRBV5-1 to TRBJ2-1; 10 nucleotides agree with TRBD2. The CDR3 covers 16 residues. Trimming cost V 4 bases and J 4 bases; bases outside gene matches: 8. Germline lookup yields CDR1 SGHRS and CDR2 YFSETQ. CDR3 nucleotide sequence: TGCGCCAGCAGCACCCCACTAGCGGGGTCTTACAATGAGCAGTTCTTC. Encoded protein: CASSTPLAGSYNEQFF.

The V gene is TRBV5-5, the J gene TRBJ1-1; the match to TRBD1 covers 7 bases. The CDR3 extends over 13 amino acids. V dropped 4 bases and J dropped 4; count of bases not matched to a gene: 4. Germline V gene data show CDR1 as SGHKS and CDR2 as YYEKEE (reference sequence). The chain's CDR3 is CASSLRQGTEAFF. The CDR3 coding sequence is TGTGCCAGCAGCCTAAGACAGGGCACTGAAGCTTTCTTT.

This chain uses TRBV9 with TRBJ2-3; tentative D call: TRBD1 (7 bases). Germline-derived CDR1 and CDR2 are SGDLS and YYNGEE. V was trimmed by 1 base and J by 5 bases, leaving 11 bases between them. This CDR3 is built from 14 residues. The CDR3 protein is CASSVRGRGDTQYF. The DNA for the CDR3 is TGTGCCAGCAGCGTAAGGGGGCGGGGAGATACGCAGTATTTT.

The CDR3 loop reads CASSSGVSTDTQYF. The CDR3 region has the DNA TGTGCCAGCAGCTCCGGGGTTAGCACAGATACGCAGTATTTT. This chain uses TRBV5-4 with TRBJ2-3; perhaps TRBD2 as D (5 bases). This CDR3 has 14 residues. Trimming pared 3 bases from V and 0 bases from J, leaving 8 bases between. Germline CDR1 SGHNT, CDR2 YYREEE (reference sequence).

The chain couples TRBV9 to TRBJ1-2; possibly TRBD1 for D (6 bases). Per germline, CDR1 SGDLS and CDR2 YYNGEE. Trimming cost V 2 bases and J 4 bases, with 15 bases left between them. There are 15 residues in the CDR3. The CDR3 coding sequence is TGTGCCAGCAGCGTGGCAGGGGTCATCCCCTATGGCTACACCTTC. Protein: CASSVAGVIPYGYTF. The whole variable domain, filled in from reference TRBV9 and TRBJ1-2, reads DSGVTQTPKHLITATGQRVTLRCSPRSGDLSVYWYQQSLDQGLQFLIQYYNGEERAKGNILERFSAQQFPDLHSELNLSSLELGDSALYFCASSVAGVIPYGYTFGSGTRLTVV.

This chain connects TRBV27 to TRBJ1-1; 7 bases fit TRBD1. Trimming took 5 bases from V and 3 from J; bases not matched to a gene: 9. This CDR3 comprises 15 residues. Germline CDR1 and CDR2: MNHEY and SMNVEV (reference sequence). The CDR3 region is CASSTLGGGDTEAFF. The DNA of the CDR3 is TGTGCCAGCAGTACCCTAGGAGGGGGCGACACTGAAGCTTTCTTT.

This clone has more than one count but fewer than ten. The chain uses TRBV5-5 and TRBJ2-7; 12 bases map to TRBD2. CDR3 length equals 14 residues. The germline CDR1 and CDR2 sequences are SGHKS and YYEKEE (reference sequence). Trimming at V came to 3 bases and at J to 2 bases, leaving 0 bases not matched to a gene. The CDR3 here is CASSWTSGTYEQYF. The CDR3 DNA reads TGTGCCAGCAGCTGGACTAGCGGGACCTACGAGCAGTACTTC.

This rearrangement joins TRBV7-9 to TRBJ1-2, with a tentative D call TRBD1 (5 bases). Per the germline V gene, CDR1 is SEHNR and CDR2 is FQNEAQ (reference sequence). The CDR3 totals 14 residues. Trimming shortened V by 5 bases and J by 8 bases, and 18 bases separated the two germline ends. The CDR3 DNA reads TGTGCCAGCAGCCCCCCCTTCGGGGGAGAAGGCTACACCTTC. It encodes CASSPPFGGEGYTF.

V gene TRBV29-1 combines with J gene TRBJ2-1; D gene unclear. The germline V gene encodes CDR1 SQVTM and CDR2 ANQGSEA. V dropped 2 bases and J dropped 4 bases, with 6 bases sitting between them. This CDR3 is built from 12 residues. CDR3 nucleotides: TGCAGCGTTGAATCCGGGTACAATGAGCAGTTCTTC. Its translation: CSVESGYNEQFF.

This chain links TRBV4-3 with TRBJ2-1; TRBD1 aligns across 7 bases. The CDR3 runs 16 residues. Germline V gene lookup returns CDR1 LGHNA and CDR2 YSLEER. With V trimmed by 1 base and J by 4 bases, 7 bases remained unmatched. The DNA for the CDR3 is TGCGCCAGCAGCCAAGGGGCAGGGGGTTTATACAATGAGCAGTTCTTC. Amino acids: CASSQGAGGLYNEQFF.

V and J are TRBV9 and TRBJ1-2; a possible D gene is TRBD1 (6 bases). Germline-derived CDR1 and CDR2 are SGDLS and YYNGEE. The CDR3 extends over 14 amino acids. Trimming pared 4 bases from V and 4 bases from J, leaving 14 bases between. DNA for the CDR3: TGTGCCAGCAGCCCCGGACAGACCGTCTATGGCTACACCTTC. This translates into CASSPGQTVYGYTF.

The rearrangement joins TRBV5-1 to TRBJ2-1, with D possibly being TRBD2 (5 bases). Germline values: CDR1 SGHRS, CDR2 YFSETQ. This CDR3 is built from 16 residues. The V and J ends lost 1 base and 0 bases respectively, with 11 bases between them. CDR3 DNA sequence: TGCGCCAGCAGCTTGACTGGACTCAGCTCCTACAATGAGCAGTTCTTC. Translated: CASSLTGLSSYNEQFF. Combining the CDR3 with reference TRBV5-1 and TRBJ2-1 gives the whole variable domain KAGVTQTPRYLIKTRGQQVTLSCSPISGHRSVSWYQQTPGQGLQFLFEYFSETQRNKGNFPGRFSGRQFSNSRSEMNVSTLELGDSALYLCASSLTGLSSYNEQFFGPGTRLTVL.